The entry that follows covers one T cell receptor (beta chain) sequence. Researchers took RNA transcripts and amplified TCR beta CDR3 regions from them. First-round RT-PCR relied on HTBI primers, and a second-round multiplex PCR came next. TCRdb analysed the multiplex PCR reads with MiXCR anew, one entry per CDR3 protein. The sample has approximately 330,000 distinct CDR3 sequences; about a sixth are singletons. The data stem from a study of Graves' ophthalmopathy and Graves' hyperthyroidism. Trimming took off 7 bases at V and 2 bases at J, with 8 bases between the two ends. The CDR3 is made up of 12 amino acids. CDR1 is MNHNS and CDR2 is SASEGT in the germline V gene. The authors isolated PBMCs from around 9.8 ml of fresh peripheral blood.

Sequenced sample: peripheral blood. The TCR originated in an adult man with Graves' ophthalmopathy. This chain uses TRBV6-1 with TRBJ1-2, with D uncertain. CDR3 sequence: CASIQVNYGYTF. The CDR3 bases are TGTGCCAGCATTCAAGTAAACTATGGCTACACCTTC.